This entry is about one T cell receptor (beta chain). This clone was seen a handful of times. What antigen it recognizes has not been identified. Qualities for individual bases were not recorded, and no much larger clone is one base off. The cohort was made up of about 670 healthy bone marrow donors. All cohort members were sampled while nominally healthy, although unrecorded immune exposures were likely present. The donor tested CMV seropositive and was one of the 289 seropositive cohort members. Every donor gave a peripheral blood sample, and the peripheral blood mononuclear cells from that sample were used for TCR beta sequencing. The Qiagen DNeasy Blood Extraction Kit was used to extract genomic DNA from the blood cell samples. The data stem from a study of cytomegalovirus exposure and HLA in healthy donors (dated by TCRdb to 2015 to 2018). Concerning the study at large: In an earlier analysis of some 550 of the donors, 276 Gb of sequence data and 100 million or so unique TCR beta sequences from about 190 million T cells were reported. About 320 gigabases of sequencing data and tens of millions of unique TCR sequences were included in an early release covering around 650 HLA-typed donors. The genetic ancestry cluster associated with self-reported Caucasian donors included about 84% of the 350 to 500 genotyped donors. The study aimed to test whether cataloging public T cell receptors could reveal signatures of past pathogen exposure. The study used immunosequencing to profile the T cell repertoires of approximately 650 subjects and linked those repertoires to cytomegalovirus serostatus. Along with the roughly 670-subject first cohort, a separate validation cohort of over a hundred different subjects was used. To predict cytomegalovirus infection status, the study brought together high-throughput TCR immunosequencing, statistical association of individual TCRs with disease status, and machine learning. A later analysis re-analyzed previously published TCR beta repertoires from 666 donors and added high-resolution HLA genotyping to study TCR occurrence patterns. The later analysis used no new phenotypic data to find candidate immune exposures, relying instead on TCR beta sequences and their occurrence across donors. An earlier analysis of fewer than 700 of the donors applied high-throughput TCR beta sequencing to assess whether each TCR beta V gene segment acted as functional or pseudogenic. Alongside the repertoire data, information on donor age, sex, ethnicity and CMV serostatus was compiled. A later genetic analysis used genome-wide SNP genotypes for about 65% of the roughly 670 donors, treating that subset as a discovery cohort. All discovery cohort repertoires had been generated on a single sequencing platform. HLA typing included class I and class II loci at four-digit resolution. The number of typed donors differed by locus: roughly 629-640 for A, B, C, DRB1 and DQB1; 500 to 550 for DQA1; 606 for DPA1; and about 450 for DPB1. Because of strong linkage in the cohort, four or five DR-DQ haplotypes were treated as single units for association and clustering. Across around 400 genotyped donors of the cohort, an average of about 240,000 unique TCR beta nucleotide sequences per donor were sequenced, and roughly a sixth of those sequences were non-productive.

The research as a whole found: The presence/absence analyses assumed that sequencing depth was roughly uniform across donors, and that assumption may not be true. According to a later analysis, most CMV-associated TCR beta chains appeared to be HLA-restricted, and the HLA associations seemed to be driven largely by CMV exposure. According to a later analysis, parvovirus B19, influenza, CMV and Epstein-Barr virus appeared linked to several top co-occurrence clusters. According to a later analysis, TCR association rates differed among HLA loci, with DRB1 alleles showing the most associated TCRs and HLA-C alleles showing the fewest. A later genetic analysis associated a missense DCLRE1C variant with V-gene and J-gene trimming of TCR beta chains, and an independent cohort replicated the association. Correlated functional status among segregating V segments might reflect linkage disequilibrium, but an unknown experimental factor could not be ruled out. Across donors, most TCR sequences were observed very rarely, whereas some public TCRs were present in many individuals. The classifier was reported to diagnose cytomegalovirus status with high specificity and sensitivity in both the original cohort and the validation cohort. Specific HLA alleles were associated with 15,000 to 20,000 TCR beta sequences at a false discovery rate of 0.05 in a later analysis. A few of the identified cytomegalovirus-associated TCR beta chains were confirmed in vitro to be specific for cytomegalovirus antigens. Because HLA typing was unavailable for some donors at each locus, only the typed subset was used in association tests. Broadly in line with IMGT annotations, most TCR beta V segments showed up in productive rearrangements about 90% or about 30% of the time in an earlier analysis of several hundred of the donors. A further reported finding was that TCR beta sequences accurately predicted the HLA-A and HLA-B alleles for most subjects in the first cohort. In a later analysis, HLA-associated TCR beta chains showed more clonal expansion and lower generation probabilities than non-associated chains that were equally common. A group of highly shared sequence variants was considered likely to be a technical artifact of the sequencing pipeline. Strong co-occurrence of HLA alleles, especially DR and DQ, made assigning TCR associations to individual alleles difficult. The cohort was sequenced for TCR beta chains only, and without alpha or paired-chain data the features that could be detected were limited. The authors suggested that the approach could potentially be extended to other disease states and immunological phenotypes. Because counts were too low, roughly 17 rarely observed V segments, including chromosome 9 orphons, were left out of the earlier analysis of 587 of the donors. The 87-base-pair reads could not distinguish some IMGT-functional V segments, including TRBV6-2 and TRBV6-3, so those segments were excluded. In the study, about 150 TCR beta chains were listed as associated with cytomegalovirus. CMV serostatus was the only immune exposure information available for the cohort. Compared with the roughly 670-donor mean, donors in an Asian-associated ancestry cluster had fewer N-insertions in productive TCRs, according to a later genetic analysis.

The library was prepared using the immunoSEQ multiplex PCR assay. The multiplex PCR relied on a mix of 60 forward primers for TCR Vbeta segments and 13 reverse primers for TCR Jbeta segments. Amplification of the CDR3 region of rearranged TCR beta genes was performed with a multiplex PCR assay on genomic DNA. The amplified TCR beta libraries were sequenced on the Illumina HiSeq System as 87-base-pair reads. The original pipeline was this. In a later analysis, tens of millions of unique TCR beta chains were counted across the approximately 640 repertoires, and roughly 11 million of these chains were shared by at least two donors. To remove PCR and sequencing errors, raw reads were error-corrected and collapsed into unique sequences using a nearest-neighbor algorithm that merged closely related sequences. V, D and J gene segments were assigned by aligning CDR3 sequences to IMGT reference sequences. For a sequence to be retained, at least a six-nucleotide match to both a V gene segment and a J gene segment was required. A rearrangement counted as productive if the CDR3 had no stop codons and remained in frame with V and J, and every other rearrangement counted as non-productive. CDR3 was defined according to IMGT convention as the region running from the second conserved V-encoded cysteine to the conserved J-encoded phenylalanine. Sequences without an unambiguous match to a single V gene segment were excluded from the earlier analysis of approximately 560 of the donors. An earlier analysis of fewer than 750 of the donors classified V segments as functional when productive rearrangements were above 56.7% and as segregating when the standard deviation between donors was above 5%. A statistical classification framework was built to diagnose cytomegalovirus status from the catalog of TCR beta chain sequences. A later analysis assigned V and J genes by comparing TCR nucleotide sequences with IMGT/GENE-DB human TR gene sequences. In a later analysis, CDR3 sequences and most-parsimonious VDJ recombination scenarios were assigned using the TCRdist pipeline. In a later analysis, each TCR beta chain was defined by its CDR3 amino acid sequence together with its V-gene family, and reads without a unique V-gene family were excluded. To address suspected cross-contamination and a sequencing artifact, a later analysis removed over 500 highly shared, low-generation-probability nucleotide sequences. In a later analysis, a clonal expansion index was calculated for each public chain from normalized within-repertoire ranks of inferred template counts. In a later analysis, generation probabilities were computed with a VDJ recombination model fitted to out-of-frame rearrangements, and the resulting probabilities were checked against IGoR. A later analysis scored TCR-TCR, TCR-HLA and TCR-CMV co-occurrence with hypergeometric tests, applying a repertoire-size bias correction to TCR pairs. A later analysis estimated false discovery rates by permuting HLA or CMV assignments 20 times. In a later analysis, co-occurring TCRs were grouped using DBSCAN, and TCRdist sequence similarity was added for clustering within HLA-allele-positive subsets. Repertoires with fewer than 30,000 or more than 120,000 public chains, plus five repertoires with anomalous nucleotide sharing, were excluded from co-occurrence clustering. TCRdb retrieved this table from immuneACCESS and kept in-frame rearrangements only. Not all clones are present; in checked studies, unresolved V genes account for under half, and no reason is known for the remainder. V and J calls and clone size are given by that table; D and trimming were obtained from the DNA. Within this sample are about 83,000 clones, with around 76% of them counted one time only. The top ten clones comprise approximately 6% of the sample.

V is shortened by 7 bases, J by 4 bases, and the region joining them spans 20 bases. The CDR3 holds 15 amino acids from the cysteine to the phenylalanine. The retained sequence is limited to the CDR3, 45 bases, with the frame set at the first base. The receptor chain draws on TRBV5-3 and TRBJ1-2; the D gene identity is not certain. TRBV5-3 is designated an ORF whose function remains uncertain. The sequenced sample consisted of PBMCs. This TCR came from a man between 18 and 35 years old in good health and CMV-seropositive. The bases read TGTGCCAGAGATTCCCCGCCCGGGAACCGCTATGGCTACACCTTC. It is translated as CARDSPPGNRYGYTF.